The clone carrying this TCR beta chain showed up many times. What it binds is not known. This record comes from a study of T cell repertoires in cytomegalovirus infection. Whole-study context: A matching HLA type, together with CMV infection, was signaled by public TCR beta signatures.

TCRdb recomputed calls from the reads with MiXCR, one row per CDR3 protein. The sample consists of approximately 500,000 distinct CDR3 sequences, approximately 15% of them appearing once. CDR1 and CDR2 from the germline V gene are SNHLY and FYNNEI. Trimming removed 6 bases at V and 0 bases at J, with 15 bases between. The CDR3 runs 15 residues. Study findings and constraints: Summed frequency of shared TCR beta families picked out CMV carriers who also had the relevant HLA. CMV-specific TCR beta clonotypes restricted by HLA-C were the ones dominating the ex vivo response.

The rearrangement uses TRBV2 and TRBJ2-7; D gene uncertain. Material: CD8+ T cells from PBMCs. The sequence was obtained from a human donor in good health (CMV status not recorded). Some clones in this sample may be carry-over from other donors' samples. CDR3 sequence reads: CASRGRSASSYEQYF. The CDR3 DNA is TGTGCCAGCAGAGGAAGAAGCGCCAGCTCCTACGAGCAGTACTTC.